Listed below are T cell receptor beta chains from one sample, sequenced in a study of T cells expressing NK-cell markers. Following a re-call of the 5' RACE reads, TCRdb has one entry per CDR3 protein and lacks DNA. The sample data list 400,000 to 450,000 distinct CDR3 sequences. The sample comprised blood T cells: a sorted CD56 or NKG2C T cell subset, CD4+ or CD8+ T cells, or bulk PBMC T cells (not recorded which). The receptors derive from a woman between 18 and 75 years old in good health. The CDR3 runs from the conserved cysteine through the conserved F or W.

V gene,J gene,CDR3 protein
TRBV20-1,TRBJ1-2,CSARGQTPLDYGYTF
TRBV30,TRBJ1-2,CAWEIAGSGGYTF
TRBV10-3,TRBJ2-3,CAISGGSGDTQYF
TRBV29-1,TRBJ2-5,CSVAPPSRRLETQYF
TRBV29-1,TRBJ2-1,CSVEPTGTSGGAGRNEQFF
TRBV2,TRBJ1-5,CASRSAQAGQPQHF
TRBV7-9,TRBJ2-7,CASSPKSAEGRNELYF
TRBV6-6,TRBJ2-4,CASIERFENIQYF
TRBV20-1,TRBJ2-3,CSARDYQLAGGSDTQYF
TRBV20-1,TRBJ1-6,CSARDHKGNSPLHF
TRBV18,TRBJ1-4,CASSPTGYEKLFF
TRBV19,TRBJ2-5,CASSIDSVAGEAETQYF
TRBV20-1,TRBJ1-3,CSARRGSEGNTIYF
TRBV5-4,TRBJ2-7,CASSLSLAVYEQYF
TRBV20-1,TRBJ2-1,CSASLAGAGEQFF
TRBV7-3,TRBJ2-7,CASSFPGTGPYEQYF
TRBV12-3/TRBV12-4,TRBJ2-5,CASSWGGKQETQYF